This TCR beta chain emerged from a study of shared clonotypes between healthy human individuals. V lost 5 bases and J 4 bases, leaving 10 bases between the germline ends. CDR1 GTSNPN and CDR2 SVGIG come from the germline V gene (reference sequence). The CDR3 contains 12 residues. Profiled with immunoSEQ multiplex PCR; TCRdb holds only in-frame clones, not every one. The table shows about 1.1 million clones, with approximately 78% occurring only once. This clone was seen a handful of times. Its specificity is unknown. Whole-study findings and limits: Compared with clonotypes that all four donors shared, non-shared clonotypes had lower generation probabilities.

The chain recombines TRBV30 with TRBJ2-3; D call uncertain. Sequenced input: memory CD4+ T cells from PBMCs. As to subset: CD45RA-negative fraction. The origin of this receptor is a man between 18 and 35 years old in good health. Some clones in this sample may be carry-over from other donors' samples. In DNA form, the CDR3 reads TGTGCCTGGTTTACAGTGGCAGATACGCAGTATTTT. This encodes CAWFTVADTQYF.